The clone carrying this TCR beta chain was recorded a few times. The record originates from a study of blood T cell repertoires in COVID-19. The wider study: COVID-19 samples collected from the United States, Italy and Spain covered acute and convalescent phases. Sources were T cells, B-cell-depleted T cells, or PBMCs; the material itself was cDNA or gDNA.

In the study's own analysis: Reference gene primer amplification gave estimated nucleated cell counts. Generated by immunoSEQ multiplex PCR, the TCRdb table keeps only in-frame clones and is missing some. The D gene and trimming were derived from the DNA, and the V and J assignments and clone size from that table. Altogether about 170,000 clones are present, around 87% being singletons, with the ten largest covering 3% to 4%. The CDR3 has 15 amino acids. The germline gives CDR1 SGDLS, CDR2 YYNGEE. V was cut by 0 bases and J by 4 bases, with 13 bases left in between. This rearrangement joins TRBV9 to TRBJ1-2, with TRBD1 as a possible D gene (5 bases). Material for sequencing was peripheral blood. This receptor was taken from a man aged 18-30 years with active or convalescent COVID-19. CDR3 loop: CASSVGGAIGYGYTF. Here the CDR3 DNA reads TGTGCCAGCAGCGTAGGGGGCGCGATAGGCTATGGCTACACCTTC. The complete variable domain, with remaining parts taken from reference TRBV9 and TRBJ1-2, reads DSGVTQTPKHLITATGQRVTLRCSPRSGDLSVYWYQQSLDQGLQFLIQYYNGEERAKGNILERFSAQQFPDLHSELNLSSLELGDSALYFCASSVGGAIGYGYTFGSGTRLTVV.